The next 25 T cell receptor beta chains were all read from a single sample in a study of shared clonotypes between healthy human individuals. Profiling relied on immunoSEQ multiplex PCR, and the TCRdb table lists in-frame clones only, not all of them. The table shows 1.5 million to 2.5 million clones, with just under 95% occurring only once. CD45RO-negative, CCR7-positively selected cells formed the naive CD8 fraction, excluding terminally differentiated effector memory CD45RA+ cells. Sequencing was carried out using naive CD8+ T cells sorted from blood. The receptors were sampled from a man aged 18 to 35 in good health.

The CDR3 coding sequence is TGCGCCACTCAAAGGCGCGGCGGTAGTAGGAACATTCAGTACTTC. This encodes CATQRRGGSRNIQYF. V gene TRBV10-1 combines with J gene TRBJ2-4; D gene ambiguous. The CDR3 has 15 residues. Looked up from germline, CDR1 is WNHNN and CDR2 is SYGVQD (reference sequence). V was shortened by 10 bases and J by 7 bases, with 23 bases between the two germline ends.

Of note for this clone: The sample holds other DNA sequences that translate to the same CDR3. This sequence joins TRBV15 and TRBJ1-1; no clear D. Deletions cut 1 base from V and 0 bases from J, with 3 bases between. Germline values: CDR1 LNHNV, CDR2 YYDKDF (reference sequence). The CDR3 runs 13 residues. The CDR3 nucleotides are TGTGCCACCAGCAGAGGGATGAACACTGAAGCTTTCTTT. Its translation is CATSRGMNTEAFF. The variable domain in full, completed from reference TRBV15 and TRBJ1-1, reads DAMVIQNPRYQVTQFGKPVTLSCSQTLNHNVMYWYQQKSSQAPKLLFHYYDKDFNNEADTPDNFQSRRPNTSFCFLDIRSPGLGDTAMYLCATSRGMNTEAFFGQGTRLTVV.

This chain connects TRBV27 to TRBJ2-2; D is perhaps TRBD2 (5 bases). This CDR3 contains 16 residues. Germline V gene sequence: CDR1 MNHEY, CDR2 SMNVEV (reference sequence). The V gene lost 3 bases and the J gene lost 3 bases, with 14 bases spanning the gap. The CDR3 nucleotides are TGTGCCAGCAGTTTCAGCGTCGGGGAACACACCGGGGAGCTGTTTTTT. Amino acid sequence: CASSFSVGEHTGELFF.

V usage is TRBV5-1 and J usage is TRBJ2-3, with TRBD2 identical over 7 bases. The CDR3 totals 15 residues. Germline CDR1 is SGHRS and CDR2 is YFSETQ. The trim removed 4 bases at V and 4 bases at J, leaving 9 bases unmatched. CDR3 region: CASSLGEGMSDTQYF. The CDR3 region has the DNA TGCGCCAGCAGCCTGGGGGAGGGTATGTCAGATACGCAGTATTTT.

The chain joins TRBV19 to TRBJ1-5; unclear D gene. Germline V lookup: CDR1 LNHDA, CDR2 SQIVND (reference sequence). V lost 2 bases, J lost 5 bases, and 7 bases lay in between. The CDR3 loop spans 13 amino acids. This CDR3 is CASSIRQDQPQHF. Written as DNA, the CDR3 is TGTGCCAGTAGTATAAGGCAGGATCAGCCCCAGCATTTT.

About this clone: The same CDR3 also results from other DNA sequences found in this sample. The CDR3 protein is CASSAAGGYEQYF. The DNA of the CDR3 is TGTGCCAGTAGTGCGGCAGGGGGCTACGAGCAGTACTTC. The chain employs TRBV19 and TRBJ2-7, with 7 bases that match TRBD1. This CDR3 has 13 amino acids. Germline CDR1 reads LNHDA; CDR2 reads SQIVND (reference sequence). J was trimmed by 3 bases and V by 5 bases; bases with no gene match: 4. Supplemented by reference TRBV19 and TRBJ2-7, the full variable domain reads DGGITQSPKYLFRKEGQNVTLSCEQNLNHDAMYWYRQDPGQGLRLIYYSQIVNDFQKGDIAEGYSVSREKKESFPLTVTSAQKNPTAFYLCASSAAGGYEQYFGPGTRLTVT.

The chain has TRBV7-2 and TRBJ1-1; 8 nucleotides agree with TRBD1. Germline V gene data show CDR1 as SGHTA and CDR2 as FQGNSA. There are 14 residues in the CDR3. V lost 1 base, J lost 3 bases, and 1 base stayed unmatched. CDR3 bases: TGTGCCAGCAGCTTAGGGACAGGGTACACTGAAGCTTTCTTT. It yields the protein CASSLGTGYTEAFF. The full variable domain, completed using reference TRBV7-2 and TRBJ1-1, is GAGVSQSPSNKVTEKGKDVELRCDPISGHTALYWYRQSLGQGLEFLIYFQGNSAPDKSGLPSDRFSAERTGGSVSTLTIQRTQQEDSAVYLCASSLGTGYTEAFFGQGTRLTVV.

As DNA, the CDR3 is TGTGCCAGCAGCCTCGGGGCCGGGGAGCTGTTTTTT. Translation: CASSLGAGELFF. The chain combines TRBV9 with TRBJ2-2; D perhaps matches TRBD2 (5 bases). V lost 4 bases and J 6 bases, leaving 7 bases between the germline ends. The CDR3 is 12 residues long. Germline V gene data show CDR1 as SGDLS and CDR2 as YYNGEE.

This chain uses TRBV5-4 with TRBJ1-3, with D maybe TRBD1 (5 bases). Germline V gene data show CDR1 as SGHNT and CDR2 as YYREEE (reference sequence). V lost 7 bases to trimming and J lost 2 bases, with 13 bases between them. The length of the CDR3 is 14 residues. The CDR3 region has the DNA TGTGCCAGCGGGGAGGGGTACCCTGGAAACACCATATATTTT. Translated: CASGEGYPGNTIYF.

The chain has TRBV2 and TRBJ1-1, with 8 nucleotides matching TRBD1. CDR3 size: 16 residues. J was trimmed by 1 base and V by 0 bases; bases with no gene match: 4. Germline loops: CDR1 SNHLY, CDR2 FYNNEI. CDR3 DNA: TGTGCCAGCAGTGAAGCCGAGGGACAGGAGAACACTGAAGCTTTCTTT. Amino acids: CASSEAEGQENTEAFF.

This chain uses TRBV6-6 with TRBJ2-7; D is unresolved. The V end lost 2 bases, the J end lost 3 bases, and 5 bases lay between the germline ends. Germline values: CDR1 MNHNY, CDR2 SVGAGI (reference sequence). This CDR3 has 12 amino acids. The CDR3 nucleotides read TGTGCCAGCAGTTACCTTCTCTACGAGCAGTACTTC. As protein: CASSYLLYEQYF.

The chain has TRBV7-9 and TRBJ2-7; unclear D gene. This CDR3 region has 13 residues. V gave up 2 bases and J gave up 6 bases, with 11 bases separating them. Germline V gene data show CDR1 as SEHNR and CDR2 as FQNEAQ (reference sequence). In DNA form, the CDR3 reads TGTGCCAGCAGCTTACCCCAGCTGCCCGAGCAGTACTTC. This sequence encodes CASSLPQLPEQYF.

This chain joins TRBV19 and TRBJ1-1, with D possibly matching TRBD1 (6 bases). V lost 3 bases to trimming and J lost 11 bases, with 13 bases between them. In germline, CDR1 is LNHDA, CDR2 SQIVND (reference sequence). The CDR3 consists of 12 residues. CDR3 residues: CASSMGAFRAFF. The CDR3 nucleotides read TGTGCCAGTAGTATGGGGGCCTTCAGGGCTTTCTTT.

This sequence joins TRBV7-9 and TRBJ1-4, with D uncertain. The CDR3 extends over 15 amino acids. CDR1 and CDR2 (germline): SEHNR, FQNEAQ (reference sequence). V lost 5 bases and J lost 2, with 12 bases in between. The CDR3 here is CASSDRYSTNEKLFF. In DNA form, the CDR3 reads TGTGCCAGCAGCGACCGGTACAGCACTAATGAAAAACTGTTTTTT.

The V and J genes are TRBV4-2 and TRBJ2-7; D is uncertain. CDR3 length: 13 amino acids. The V gene's germline CDR1 is LGHNA and CDR2 YNFKEQ. V lost 3 bases, J lost 6 bases, and 12 bases lay in between. Here the CDR3 DNA reads TGTGCCAGCAGCCAGATGGTGGAAGTCGAGCAGTACTTC. Protein: CASSQMVEVEQYF.

The chain has TRBV7-6 and TRBJ2-1; no reliable D call. From germline, CDR1 is SGHVS and CDR2 FNYEAQ. Trimming removed 5 bases at V and 2 bases at J, with 13 bases between. The CDR3 is 15 amino acids. The CDR3 is CASSPLGPTYNEQFF. The CDR3 nucleotides are TGTGCCAGCAGCCCACTTGGCCCCACCTACAATGAGCAGTTCTTC.

This clone is a singleton in its sample. Distinct nucleotide sequences in the sample also encode this CDR3. The CDR3 DNA is TGTGCCAGCAGCTTGGGGGGACCCTACGAGCAGTACTTC. It specifies CASSLGGPYEQYF. The V gene is TRBV5-4, the J gene TRBJ2-7, with D possibly being TRBD1 or TRBD2 (5 bases each). This CDR3 comprises 13 residues. The germline CDR1 and CDR2 sequences are SGHNT and YYREEE (reference sequence). Trimming shortened V by 0 bases and J by 2 bases, and 6 bases separated the two germline ends.

The chain uses TRBV9 and TRBJ2-5, with D maybe TRBD1 (7 bases). This CDR3 has 16 amino acids. Germline V gives CDR1 SGDLS, CDR2 YYNGEE. V was cut by 2 bases and J by 3 bases, with 17 bases left in between. The CDR3 DNA is TGTGCCAGCAGCGTGGGGGGACAGCCTACCGAAGAGACCCAGTACTTC. It is translated as CASSVGGQPTEETQYF.

The rearrangement uses TRBV7-9 and TRBJ1-1; TRBD1 might be the D (5 bases). The CDR3 sequence is 14 residues long. Trimming cost V 3 bases and J 4 bases, with 12 bases left between them. Per the germline V gene, CDR1 is SEHNR and CDR2 is FQNEAQ (reference sequence). This chain's CDR3 is CASSFGGEATEAFF. The DNA of the CDR3 is TGTGCCAGCAGCTTTGGAGGGGAGGCCACTGAAGCTTTCTTT.

The V and J genes are TRBV28 and TRBJ1-1; tentative D call: TRBD1 (5 bases). With 3 bases removed from V and 3 bases from J, the gap between germline ends came to 8 bases. The CDR3 is 13 residues long. Germline assignment: CDR1 MDHEN and CDR2 SYDVKM. The CDR3: CASSFGGYTEAFF. The CDR3 bases are TGTGCCAGCAGTTTTGGGGGATACACTGAAGCTTTCTTT.

As for this clone: The same CDR3 also results from other DNA sequences found in this sample. The rearrangement links TRBV5-6 to TRBJ1-5; unclear D gene. CDR1 SGHDT and CDR2 YYEEEE come from the germline V gene. The CDR3 totals 14 residues. The V gene lost 0 bases and the J gene lost 5 bases, with 9 bases spanning the gap. DNA of the CDR3: TGTGCCAGCAGCTTGGGGAATAGTTATCAGCCCCAGCATTTT. Translating gives CASSLGNSYQPQHF. Using reference TRBV5-6 and TRBJ1-5 for the parts outside the CDR3, the full variable domain is DAGVTQSPTHLIKTRGQQVTLRCSPKSGHDTVSWYQQALGQGPQFIFQYYEEEERQRGNFPDRFSGHQFPNYSSELNVNALLLGDSALYLCASSLGNSYQPQHFGDGTRLSIL.

This clone was seen a single time. The junction departs from germline at one end; a sequencing error may be responsible. The V and J genes are TRBV15 and TRBJ2-7; tentative D call: TRBD1 (6 bases). The germline gives CDR1 LNHNV, CDR2 YYDKDF (reference sequence). CDR3 size: 13 residues. The chain's CDR3 is CATSGGYSYEQYF. The CDR3 DNA is TGTGCCACCTCTGGGGGCTACTCCTACGAACAGTACTTC.

V gene TRBV2 combines with J gene TRBJ2-4, with no clear D. Trimming took 9 bases from V and 0 from J, leaving 12 bases between them. The germline CDR1 and CDR2 sequences are SNHLY and FYNNEI. CDR3 length: 14 residues. CDR3 coding DNA: TGTGCCAGGGGGTCGGAGCTAGCCAAAAACATTCAGTACTTC. This encodes CARGSELAKNIQYF.

This clone was picked up one time. The chain couples TRBV6-6 to TRBJ1-2; possible D gene TRBD1, 6 bases. CDR1 is MNHNY, CDR2 SVGAGI, per germline (reference sequence). Trimming took 7 bases from V and 4 from J, leaving 16 bases between them. The length of the CDR3 is 14 residues. CDR3 sequence reads: CASTSGAPSYGYTF. The CDR3 DNA follows: TGTGCCAGCACCTCGGGGGCCCCCAGCTATGGCTACACCTTC.

The rearrangement uses TRBV11-2 and TRBJ2-2; D is unclear. Per germline, CDR1 SGHAT and CDR2 FQNNGV. The CDR3 length is 13 residues. V lost 1 base, J lost 8 bases, and 8 bases lay in between. The DNA for the CDR3 is TGTGCCAGCAGCTTAGGTCTTGCTGGGGAGCTGTTTTTT. Translating gives CASSLGLAGELFF.